This T cell receptor (beta chain) was identified during a study of blood T cell repertoires in COVID-19. Turning to the study itself: Samples of COVID-19 (acute and convalescent) were obtained from the United States, Italy and Spain. T cells, B-cell-depleted T cells, or PBMCs supplied cDNA or gDNA.

The CDR3 consists of 15 residues. V lost 4 bases and J 4 bases, leaving 17 bases between the germline ends. Germline CDR1 and CDR2: SGHTA and FQGNSA. The table came from immunoSEQ multiplex PCR; TCRdb's copy has only in-frame clones and leaves some out. The sample shows 200,000 to 300,000 clones, 65% to 85% of them seen only once. The receptor comes from a human donor in a cohort sampled during active COVID-19. The sample taken for sequencing was peripheral blood. This chain connects TRBV7-2 to TRBJ2-7, with a weak D call TRBD2 (6 bases). CDR3 in amino acids: CASSSPFGGKYEQYF. In DNA, the CDR3 is TGTGCCAGCAGCTCCCCCTTTGGCGGGAAATACGAGCAGTACTTC.